This T cell receptor beta chain was retrieved from a study of shared clonotypes between healthy human individuals. Remarks on this clone: Other DNA sequences in this specimen translate into the identical CDR3.

In replicate PCRs of sorted subsets, approximately 210 ng DNA, about 30,000 T cell genomes, was used. TCRdb's table, derived via immunoSEQ multiplex PCR, lists solely in-frame clones and lacks some. In the table there are about 1,500,000 clones, roughly 96% of which are singletons. The CDR3 consists of 14 residues. The V gene's germline CDR1 is SEHNR and CDR2 FQNEAQ (reference sequence). The ends were cut back, 4 bases at V and 2 bases at J, with 10 bases in the middle. The rearrangement joins TRBV7-9 to TRBJ2-3; weak D call: TRBD1 (6 bases). The receptor was isolated from a man between 25 and 39 years old in good health. The sample was naive CD4+ T cells sorted from blood. Subset specified: CD45RA+ positively selected. This CDR3 is CASSSGQYTDTQYF. CDR3 DNA sequence: TGTGCCAGCAGCTCCGGACAGTACACAGATACGCAGTATTTT.